Given below is one TCR beta chain in context. The PCR used 60 Vbeta and 13 Jbeta primers. The table came from immunoSEQ multiplex PCR; TCRdb's copy has only in-frame clones and leaves some out. The sample includes about 120,000 clones, around 77% of them seen just once. The data are from a study of cytomegalovirus exposure and HLA in healthy donors. Sequencing input: PBMCs. The TCR was taken from a male donor in good health and CMV-seropositive.

The CDR3 reads CASPGDSSYEQYF. CDR3 bases: TGTGCCAGTCCAGGGGATTCCTCCTACGAGCAGTACTTC. The chain combines TRBV21-1 with TRBJ2-7; the D call in the table, TRBD1, was not verified against the DNA. TRBV21-1 is a recognized pseudogene. The CDR3 runs 13 residues.